The 14 T cell receptor beta chains below come from one sample, sequenced in a study of regulatory T cells in long-lasting Graves disease. Building of the TCR beta libraries involved iRepertoire HTBI primers and Arm-PCR of CDR3 regions. TCRdb processed the multiplex PCR reads anew with MiXCR; each CDR3 protein has one entry. The data contain 350,000 to 550,000 distinct CDR3 sequences, 15% of them seen just once; the ten biggest clones take up approximately 15%. Time point defined: newly diagnosed GD, antithyroid drugs for less than 3 months. Construction of the TCR library relied on RNA isolated from PBMCs. These records were also assigned to another study, of T cells in Graves' hyperthyroidism and ophthalmopathy.

The sequences come from peripheral blood mononuclear cells (PBMCs), collected at new diagnosis, from a patient treated with antithyroid drugs. The receptors derive from a woman under 40 with Graves disease.

About this clonotype: Relative to the germline gene, one junction end is altered; a read error may explain this. This rearrangement joins TRBV14 to TRBJ2-7; TRBD2 matches at 7 bases. The CDR3 contains 15 residues. The germline V gene encodes CDR1 SGHDN and CDR2 FVKESK. The CDR3 reads CASSQGAGPSYEQHF. The CDR3 DNA follows: TGTGCCAGCAGCCAAGGAGCGGGGCCCTCCTACGAGCAGCACTTC.

This clonotype showed up just a few times. CDR3 nucleotide sequence: TGTGCCAGCAGCCAAGATAGCGTCGAGCAGTTCTTC. It is translated as CASSQDSVEQFF. V gene TRBV4-2 combines with J gene TRBJ2-1; D perhaps matches TRBD2 (5 bases). This CDR3 is built from 12 residues. Per the germline V gene, CDR1 is LGHNA and CDR2 is YNFKEQ. V was clipped by 0 bases and J by 10 bases, with 7 bases between them.

This clonotype was recorded at least ten times. The CDR3 region is CASRPDSFSYEQYF. DNA for the CDR3: TGTGCCAGCAGGCCGGACTCCTTCTCCTACGAGCAGTACTTC. The chain employs TRBV6-1 and TRBJ2-7, with D possibly matching TRBD2 (5 bases). Trimming shortened V by 6 bases and J by 0 bases, and 12 bases separated the two germline ends. CDR1 MNHNS and CDR2 SASEGT come from the germline V gene. This CDR3 comprises 14 residues.

As regards this clonotype: A much larger clone lies a single base off, so this may be a read error. This is likely a read error, given that the CDR3 carries no conserved phenylalanine or tryptophan at its end. The CDR3 loop is CAGLAGGPYEQYL. DNA of the CDR3: TGTGCCGGGCTAGCGGGAGGCCCCTACGAGCAGTACCTC. J is TRBJ2-7 and V is TRBV30; 11 bases are a match to TRBD2. This CDR3 is built from 13 residues. V lost 8 bases, J lost 2 bases, and 5 bases stayed unmatched. Germline V gene lookup returns CDR1 GTSNPN and CDR2 SVGIG (reference sequence).

The rearrangement joins TRBV10-3 to TRBJ2-5, with 14 bases lining up with TRBD2. V gave up 4 bases and J gave up 3 bases; unmatched junction bases: 7. CDR3 length: 17 residues. From germline, CDR1 is ENHRY and CDR2 SYGVKD. The CDR3 DNA is TGTGCCATCAGTGTGGGACTAGCGGGAGAAGGGGAAGAGACCCAGTACTTC. It translates to CAISVGLAGEGEETQYF.

This clonotype was counted ten times or more. The genes are TRBV10-3 and TRBJ2-3, with D uncertain. V was pared by 6 bases and J by 1 base, with 14 bases between. In germline, CDR1 is ENHRY, CDR2 SYGVKD. The CDR3 loop spans 15 amino acids. CDR3 DNA: TGTGCCATCAGGCGAGACCGCCGAGGCACAGATACGCAGTATTTT. Translated, it gives CAIRRDRRGTDTQYF.

The table lists this clonotype with many counts. V and J are TRBV2 and TRBJ2-1, with TRBD2 matching over 9 bases. The trim removed 2 bases at V and 5 bases at J, leaving 7 bases unmatched. Germline assignment: CDR1 SNHLY and CDR2 FYNNEI. This CDR3 contains 16 residues. The CDR3, as DNA: TGTGCCAGCAGTGAACTGAAGCTAGCGGGACACAATGAGCAGTTCTTC. Translation: CASSELKLAGHNEQFF. The full variable domain, rest sourced from reference TRBV2 and TRBJ2-1, is EPEVTQTPSHQVTQMGQEVILRCVPISNHLYFYWYRQILGQKVEFLVSFYNNEISEKSEIFDDQFSVERPDGSNFTLKIRSTKLEDSAMYFCASSELKLAGHNEQFFGPGTRLTVL.

This rearrangement joins TRBV12-3 or TRBV12-4 to TRBJ2-7, with 9 positions matching TRBD2. V was clipped by 5 bases and J by 6 bases; unmatched bases: 14. The CDR3 runs 16 residues. DNA for the CDR3: TGTGCCAGCAGTCCCTCTAGCGGGATTCCTTCGGGCGAGCAGTACTTC. Translation gives CASSPSSGIPSGEQYF.

Ten or more counts support this clonotype. The genes are TRBV5-1 and TRBJ2-1, with D perhaps matching TRBD1 (6 bases). Deletions cut 4 bases from V and 0 bases from J, with 11 bases between. Germline assignment: CDR1 SGHRS and CDR2 YFSETQ. The CDR3 is 15 amino acids. CDR3 bases: TGCGCCAGCAGCCCTGGACAGAGCTCCTACAATGAGCAGTTCTTC. It encodes CASSPGQSSYNEQFF.

Regarding this clonotype: A read error may be the cause here, since a much bigger clone is one base away. V usage is TRBV6-1 and J usage is TRBJ2-1, with 11 bases matching TRBD2. The J call may be mistaken, given a closer DNA end match to TRBJ2-7. This CDR3 is built from 15 residues. Germline V gene sequence: CDR1 MNHNS, CDR2 SASEGT. CDR3 in DNA: TGTGCCAGCAGTCTAAGACTAGCGGGATACAATGAGCAGTACTTC. Encoded protein: CASSLRLAGYNEQYF.

Many counts were recorded for this clonotype. The chain has TRBV27 and TRBJ2-6; possible D gene TRBD2, 5 bases. The CDR3 length is 17 residues. Trimming took 3 bases from V and 0 from J, leaving 12 bases between them. The germline CDR1 and CDR2 sequences are MNHEY and SMNVEV (reference sequence). CDR3 sequence: CASSFASGSSGANVLTF. The CDR3 bases are TGTGCCAGCAGTTTTGCTTCGGGAAGCTCTGGGGCCAACGTCCTGACTTTC.

This clonotype has a count of ten or more. The chain employs TRBV3-1 and TRBJ2-7; 8 bases match TRBD2. This CDR3 is built from 16 residues. V dropped 0 bases and J dropped 3; count of bases not matched to a gene: 7. Germline V lookup: CDR1 LGHDT, CDR2 YNNKEL (reference sequence). The CDR3 loop reads CASSQERRTSSYEQYF. Here the CDR3 DNA reads TGTGCCAGCAGCCAAGAGAGGCGGACTAGCAGCTACGAGCAGTACTTC.

In this sample, this clonotype turned up many times. The chain is built from TRBV30 and TRBJ2-3, with D unresolved. Germline V gene data show CDR1 as GTSNPN and CDR2 as SVGIG (reference sequence). Trimming cost V 0 bases and J 6 bases, with 10 bases left between them. This CDR3 region has 13 residues. In nucleotides, the CDR3 is TGTGCCTGGAGTGTACACGGGTCGGATACGCAGTATTTT. It translates to CAWSVHGSDTQYF.

This clonotype was seen only a few times. One junction end disagrees with the germline gene, perhaps due to a read error. The V call is TRBV11-2, the J call TRBJ1-1; D is ambiguous. The CDR3 sequence is 14 residues long. The V gene's germline CDR1 is SGHAT and CDR2 FQNNGV. CDR3: CASSSVTGNPEAFF. The CDR3 region has the DNA TGTGCCAGCAGCTCCGTTACCGGGAACCCTGAAGCTTTCTTT.